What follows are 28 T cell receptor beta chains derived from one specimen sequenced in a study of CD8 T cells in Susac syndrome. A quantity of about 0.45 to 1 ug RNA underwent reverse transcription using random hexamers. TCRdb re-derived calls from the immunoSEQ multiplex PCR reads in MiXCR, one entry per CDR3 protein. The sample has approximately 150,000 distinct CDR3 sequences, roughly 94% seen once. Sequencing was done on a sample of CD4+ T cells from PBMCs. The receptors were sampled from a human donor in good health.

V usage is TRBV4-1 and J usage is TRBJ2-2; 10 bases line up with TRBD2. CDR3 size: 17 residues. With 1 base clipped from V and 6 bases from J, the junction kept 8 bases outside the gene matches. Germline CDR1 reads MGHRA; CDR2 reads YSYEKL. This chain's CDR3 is CASSQASSGSASGELFF. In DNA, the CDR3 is TGCGCCAGCAGCCAAGCCTCTAGCGGGAGTGCCTCCGGGGAGCTGTTTTTT.

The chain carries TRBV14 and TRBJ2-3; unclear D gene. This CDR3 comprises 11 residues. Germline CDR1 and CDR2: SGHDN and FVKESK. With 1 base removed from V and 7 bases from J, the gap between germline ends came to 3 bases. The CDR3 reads CASSQGYTQYF. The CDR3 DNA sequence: TGTGCCAGCAGCCAAGGATATACGCAGTATTTT.

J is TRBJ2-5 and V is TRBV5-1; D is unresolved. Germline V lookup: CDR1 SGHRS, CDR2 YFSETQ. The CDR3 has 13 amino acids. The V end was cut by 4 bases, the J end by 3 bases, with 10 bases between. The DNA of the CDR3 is TGCGCCAGCAGCCTCGTTCTAAAAGAGACCCAGTACTTC. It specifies CASSLVLKETQYF.

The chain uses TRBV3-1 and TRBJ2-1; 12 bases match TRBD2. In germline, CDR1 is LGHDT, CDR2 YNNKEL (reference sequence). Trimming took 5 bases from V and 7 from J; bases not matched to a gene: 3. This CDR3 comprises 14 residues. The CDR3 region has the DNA TGTGCCAGCAGCTTTACTAGCGGGGGGAATGAGCAGTTCTTC. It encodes CASSFTSGGNEQFF.

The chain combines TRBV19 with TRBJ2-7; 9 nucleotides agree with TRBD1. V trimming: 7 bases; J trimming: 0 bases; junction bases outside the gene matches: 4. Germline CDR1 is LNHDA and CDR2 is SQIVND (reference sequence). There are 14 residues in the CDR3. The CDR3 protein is CASTTGQGSYEQYF. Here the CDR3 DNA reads TGTGCCAGTACCACGGGACAGGGCTCCTACGAGCAGTACTTC. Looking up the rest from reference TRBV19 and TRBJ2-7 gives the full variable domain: DGGITQSPKYLFRKEGQNVTLSCEQNLNHDAMYWYRQDPGQGLRLIYYSQIVNDFQKGDIAEGYSVSREKKESFPLTVTSAQKNPTAFYLCASTTGQGSYEQYFGPGTRLTVT.

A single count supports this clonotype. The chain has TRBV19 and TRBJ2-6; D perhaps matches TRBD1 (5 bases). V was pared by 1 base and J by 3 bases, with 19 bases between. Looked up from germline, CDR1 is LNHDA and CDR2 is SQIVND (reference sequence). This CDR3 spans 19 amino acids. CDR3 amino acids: CASSIALPQLGLGANVLTF. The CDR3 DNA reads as TGTGCCAGTAGTATAGCCCTTCCCCAGTTGGGGCTTGGGGCCAACGTCCTGACTTTC.

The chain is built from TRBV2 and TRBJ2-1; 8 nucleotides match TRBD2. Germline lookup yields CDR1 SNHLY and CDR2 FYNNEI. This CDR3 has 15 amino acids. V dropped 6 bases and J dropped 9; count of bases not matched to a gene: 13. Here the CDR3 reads CASRATSVDGSEQFF. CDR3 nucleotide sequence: TGTGCCAGCAGGGCGACTAGCGTGGATGGTAGTGAGCAGTTCTTC.

CDR3 in DNA: TGCGCCAGCAGCTCCCGGCCCGGGACAAGAGCGAAGTGGACCTACGAGCAGTACTTC. Translated, it gives CASSSRPGTRAKWTYEQYF. This rearrangement joins TRBV5-1 to TRBJ2-7; D is perhaps TRBD1 (6 bases). V lost 3 bases to trimming and J lost 2 bases, with 27 bases between them. The germline CDR1 and CDR2 sequences are SGHRS and YFSETQ. CDR3 length equals 19 residues.

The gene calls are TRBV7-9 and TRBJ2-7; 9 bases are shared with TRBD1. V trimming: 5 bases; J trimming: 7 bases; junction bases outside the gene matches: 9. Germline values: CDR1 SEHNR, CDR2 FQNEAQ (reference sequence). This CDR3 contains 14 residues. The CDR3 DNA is TGTGCCAGCAGCCGGGTGGGACAGGGTCGTGAGCAGTACTTC. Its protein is CASSRVGQGREQYF.

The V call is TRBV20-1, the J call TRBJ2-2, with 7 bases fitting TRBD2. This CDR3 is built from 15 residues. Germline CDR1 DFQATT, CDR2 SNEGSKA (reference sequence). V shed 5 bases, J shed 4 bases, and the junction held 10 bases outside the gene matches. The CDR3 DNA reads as TGCAGTGCTGGTAGCGGGTGGGGCGCCACCGGGGAGCTGTTTTTT. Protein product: CSAGSGWGATGELFF.

The CDR3 DNA sequence: TGCGCCAGCAGCCAGAAGGTTATAGCGGGCACCGGGGAGCTGTTTTTT. It yields the protein CASSQKVIAGTGELFF. The gene calls are TRBV4-1 and TRBJ2-2, with 7 nucleotides matching TRBD2. The CDR3 extends over 16 amino acids. J was trimmed by 4 bases and V by 3 bases; bases with no gene match: 8. Germline CDR1 is MGHRA and CDR2 is YSYEKL.

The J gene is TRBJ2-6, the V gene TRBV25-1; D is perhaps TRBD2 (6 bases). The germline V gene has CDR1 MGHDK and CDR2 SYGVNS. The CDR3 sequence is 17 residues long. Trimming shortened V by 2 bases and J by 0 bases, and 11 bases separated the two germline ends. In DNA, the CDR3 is TGTGCCAGCAGTGAACGCGGGATACTCTCTGGGGCCAACGTCCTGACTTTC. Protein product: CASSERGILSGANVLTF.

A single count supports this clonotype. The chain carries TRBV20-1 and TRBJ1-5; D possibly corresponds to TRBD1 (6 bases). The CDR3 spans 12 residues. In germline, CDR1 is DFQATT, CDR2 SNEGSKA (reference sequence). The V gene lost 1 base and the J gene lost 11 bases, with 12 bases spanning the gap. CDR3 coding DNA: TGCAGTGCTAGAGTTAGGGGGTTTGCCCAGCATTTT. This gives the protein CSARVRGFAQHF.

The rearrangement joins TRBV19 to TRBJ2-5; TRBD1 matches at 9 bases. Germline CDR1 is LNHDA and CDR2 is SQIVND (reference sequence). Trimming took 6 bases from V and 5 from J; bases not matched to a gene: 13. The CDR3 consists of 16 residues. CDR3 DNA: TGTGCCAGTAGCGTCGTGGGGACAGGGATTGAGGAGACCCAGTACTTC. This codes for CASSVVGTGIEETQYF.

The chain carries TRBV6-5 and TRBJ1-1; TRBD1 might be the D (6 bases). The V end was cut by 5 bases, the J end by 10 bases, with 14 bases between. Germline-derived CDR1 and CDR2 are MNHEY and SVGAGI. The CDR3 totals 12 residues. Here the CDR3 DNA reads TGTGCCAGCAGTCAGGGGCCCTTCGGAGCTTTCTTT. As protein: CASSQGPFGAFF.

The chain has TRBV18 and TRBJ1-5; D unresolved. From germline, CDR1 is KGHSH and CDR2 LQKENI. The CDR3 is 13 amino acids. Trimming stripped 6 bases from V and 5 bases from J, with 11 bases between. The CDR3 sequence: CASSKGEDQPQHF. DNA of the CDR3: TGTGCCAGCTCGAAGGGTGAAGATCAGCCCCAGCATTTT. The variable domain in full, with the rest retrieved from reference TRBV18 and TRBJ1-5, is NAGVMQNPRHLVRRRGQEARLRCSPMKGHSHVYWYRQLPEEGLKFMVYLQKENIIDESGMPKERFSAEFPKEGPSILRIQQVVRGDSAAYFCASSKGEDQPQHFGDGTRLSIL.

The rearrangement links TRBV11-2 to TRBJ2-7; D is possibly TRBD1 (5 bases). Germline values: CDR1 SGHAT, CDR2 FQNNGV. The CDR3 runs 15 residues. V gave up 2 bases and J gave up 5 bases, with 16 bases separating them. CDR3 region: CASSLLSQGVHEQYF. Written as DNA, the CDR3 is TGTGCCAGCAGCTTACTATCCCAGGGCGTCCACGAGCAGTACTTC.

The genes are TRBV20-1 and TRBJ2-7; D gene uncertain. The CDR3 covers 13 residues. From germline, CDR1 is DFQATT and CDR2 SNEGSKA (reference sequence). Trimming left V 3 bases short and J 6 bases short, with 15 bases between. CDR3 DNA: TGCAGTGCTAGTGAACCGACGGTCCCCGAGCAGTACTTC. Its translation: CSASEPTVPEQYF.

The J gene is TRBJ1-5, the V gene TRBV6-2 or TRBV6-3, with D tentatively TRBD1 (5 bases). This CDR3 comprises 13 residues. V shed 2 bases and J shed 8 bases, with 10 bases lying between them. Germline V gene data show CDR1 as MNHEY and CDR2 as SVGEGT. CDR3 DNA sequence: TGTGCCAGCAGTTACGGAAGGGGTGAGCCCCAGCATTTT. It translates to CASSYGRGEPQHF.

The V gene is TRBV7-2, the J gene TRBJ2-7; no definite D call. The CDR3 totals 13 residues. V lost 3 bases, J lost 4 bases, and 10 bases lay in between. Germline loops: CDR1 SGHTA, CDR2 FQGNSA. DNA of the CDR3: TGTGCCAGCAGCTTTACAGCCATTTACGAGCAGTACTTC. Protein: CASSFTAIYEQYF.

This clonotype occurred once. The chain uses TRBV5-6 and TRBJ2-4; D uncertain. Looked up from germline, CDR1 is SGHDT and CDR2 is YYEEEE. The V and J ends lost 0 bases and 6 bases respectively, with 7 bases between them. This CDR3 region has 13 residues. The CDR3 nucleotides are TGTGCCAGCAGCTTGGTTCCGGTAAACATTCAGTACTTC. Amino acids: CASSLVPVNIQYF.

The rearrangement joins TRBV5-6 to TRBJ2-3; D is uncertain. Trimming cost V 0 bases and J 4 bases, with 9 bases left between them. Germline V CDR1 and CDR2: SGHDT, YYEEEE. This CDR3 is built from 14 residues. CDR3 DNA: TGTGCCAGCAGCTTGGGCCAGCACTCAGATACGCAGTATTTT. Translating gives CASSLGQHSDTQYF.

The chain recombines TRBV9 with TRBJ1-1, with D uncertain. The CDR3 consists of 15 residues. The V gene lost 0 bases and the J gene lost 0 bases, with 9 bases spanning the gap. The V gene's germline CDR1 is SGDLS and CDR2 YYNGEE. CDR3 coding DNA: TGTGCCAGCAGCGTAGGGATTCTGTTGAACACTGAAGCTTTCTTT. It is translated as CASSVGILLNTEAFF.

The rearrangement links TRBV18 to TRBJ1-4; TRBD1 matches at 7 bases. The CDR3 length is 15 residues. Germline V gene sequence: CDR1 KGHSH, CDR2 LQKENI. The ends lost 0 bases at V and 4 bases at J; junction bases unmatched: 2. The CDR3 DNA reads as TGTGCCAGCTCACCACCGGGACAGATTAATGAAAAACTGTTTTTT. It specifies CASSPPGQINEKLFF.

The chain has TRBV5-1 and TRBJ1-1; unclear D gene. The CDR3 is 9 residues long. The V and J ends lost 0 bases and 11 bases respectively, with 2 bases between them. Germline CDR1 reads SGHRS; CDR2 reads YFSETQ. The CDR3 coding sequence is TGCGCCAGCAGCTTGGTTGCTTTCTTT. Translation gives CASSLVAFF.

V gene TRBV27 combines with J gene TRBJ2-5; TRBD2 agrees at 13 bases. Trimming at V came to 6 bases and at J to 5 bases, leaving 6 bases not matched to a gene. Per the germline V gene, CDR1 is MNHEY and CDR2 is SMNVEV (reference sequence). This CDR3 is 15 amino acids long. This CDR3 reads CASRMGTSGAETQYF. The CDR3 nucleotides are TGTGCCAGCAGGATGGGGACTAGCGGGGCGGAGACCCAGTACTTC.

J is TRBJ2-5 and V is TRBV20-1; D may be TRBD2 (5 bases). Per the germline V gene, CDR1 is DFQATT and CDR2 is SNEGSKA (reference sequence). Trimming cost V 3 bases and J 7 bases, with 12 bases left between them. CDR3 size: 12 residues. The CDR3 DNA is TGCAGTGCTAGTTGGAGGCAGCGGACCCAGTACTTC. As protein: CSASWRQRTQYF.

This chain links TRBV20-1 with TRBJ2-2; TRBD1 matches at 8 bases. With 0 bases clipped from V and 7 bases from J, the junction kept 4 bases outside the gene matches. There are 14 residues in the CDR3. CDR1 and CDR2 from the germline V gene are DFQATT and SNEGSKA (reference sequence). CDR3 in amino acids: CSARDQQGVGELFF. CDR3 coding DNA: TGCAGTGCTAGAGATCAACAGGGGGTCGGGGAGCTGTTTTTT.